These 7 T cell receptor beta chains were sequenced from one sample in a study of graft-versus-host responses after intestinal transplantation. The repertoire was sequenced with immunoSEQ multiplex PCR; TCRdb's copy has only in-frame clones and lacks some. In the table there are over 45,000 clones, 90% to 95% of which are singletons. Antigens of these TCRs are unknown. This specimen was unstimulated CD4+ T cells sorted from spleen or lymph node cells, taken before transplant. These receptors were collected from a human donor who was the organ donor for an intestinal transplant.

The genes are TRBV5-1 and TRBJ2-5, with 9 bases identical to TRBD1. This CDR3 spans 16 amino acids. From germline, CDR1 is SGHRS and CDR2 YFSETQ. V shed 0 bases, J shed 1 base, and the junction held 4 bases outside the gene matches. The CDR3 reads CASSLGDRDFQETQYF. The CDR3 DNA reads TGCGCCAGCAGCTTGGGGGACAGGGACTTCCAAGAGACCCAGTACTTC. Looking up the rest from reference TRBV5-1 and TRBJ2-5 gives the full variable domain: KAGVTQTPRYLIKTRGQQVTLSCSPISGHRSVSWYQQTPGQGLQFLFEYFSETQRNKGNFPGRFSGRQFSNSRSEMNVSTLELGDSALYLCASSLGDRDFQETQYFGPGTRLLVL.

The chain uses TRBV7-2 and TRBJ1-4, with a tentative D call TRBD1 (5 bases). From germline, CDR1 is SGHTA and CDR2 FQGNSA. This CDR3 has 15 amino acids. The germline V and J ends were trimmed by 0 bases and 0 bases, with 5 bases remaining between them. CDR3 sequence: CASSLAGATNEKLFF. CDR3 nucleotides: TGTGCCAGCAGCTTAGCAGGGGCAACTAATGAAAAACTGTTTTTT.

This chain uses TRBV18 with TRBJ2-1; D is uncertain. CDR3 length: 13 residues. Germline lookup yields CDR1 KGHSH and CDR2 LQKENI. With 5 bases removed from V and 5 bases from J, the gap between germline ends came to 10 bases. The CDR3 coding sequence is TGTGCCAGCTCAGGAACCCTCAACAATGAGCAGTTCTTC. Amino acids: CASSGTLNNEQFF.

As regards this clone: Distinct nucleotide sequences in the sample also encode this CDR3. The rearrangement joins TRBV6-1 to TRBJ2-7, with 8 bases identical to TRBD1. Germline CDR1 reads MNHNS; CDR2 reads SASEGT. V dropped 7 bases and J dropped 1; count of bases not matched to a gene: 9. This CDR3 region has 15 residues. The CDR3 DNA reads TGTGCCAGCAACGGACAGGGTCGAGGATCCTACGAGCAGTACTTC. It translates to CASNGQGRGSYEQYF.

The V call is TRBV11-2, the J call TRBJ2-5; 8 bases align to TRBD2. The CDR3 is 15 residues long. V trimming: 5 bases; J trimming: 7 bases; junction bases outside the gene matches: 12. The germline V gene has CDR1 SGHAT and CDR2 FQNNGV. The CDR3 loop is CASSHAGGPLGTQYF. DNA of the CDR3: TGTGCCAGCAGCCATGCGGGGGGCCCACTAGGGACCCAGTACTTC.

CDR3 amino acids: CASSVGDRGRDEKLFF. The CDR3 DNA reads TGTGCCAGCAGTGTGGGGGACAGGGGACGGGATGAAAAACTGTTTTTT. The chain uses TRBV2 and TRBJ1-4; 10 positions agree with TRBD1. With 4 bases clipped from V and 6 bases from J, the junction kept 8 bases outside the gene matches. The germline V gene has CDR1 SNHLY and CDR2 FYNNEI. This CDR3 contains 16 residues. Complete variable domain (other parts from reference TRBV2 and TRBJ1-4): EPEVTQTPSHQVTQMGQEVILRCVPISNHLYFYWYRQILGQKVEFLVSFYNNEISEKSEIFDDQFSVERPDGSNFTLKIRSTKLEDSAMYFCASSVGDRGRDEKLFFGSGTQLSVL.

J is TRBJ1-2 and V is TRBV9, with TRBD1 matching over 7 bases. CDR3 length: 14 residues. Unmatched junction bases numbered 6, after V lost 3 bases and J lost 4 bases. Per the germline V gene, CDR1 is SGDLS and CDR2 is YYNGEE. This CDR3 reads CASSGRQGLYGYTF. The CDR3 coding sequence is TGTGCCAGCAGCGGTCGACAGGGCCTCTATGGCTACACCTTC.